These 18 T cell receptor beta chains were sequenced from one sample in a study of blood T cell repertoires in COVID-19. Data came from immunoSEQ multiplex PCR; TCRdb stores just in-frame clones and leaves some out. The table has fewer than 300,000 clones, approximately 85% seen once. Sequences were obtained from PBMCs or T cells enriched from blood (not recorded which). All receptors derive from a woman aged 30 to 39 who had recovered from COVID-19.

The V gene is TRBV3-1 (or the pseudogene TRBV3-2), the J gene TRBJ2-1, with D tentatively TRBD2 (6 bases). Trimming shortened V by 0 bases and J by 10 bases, and 10 bases separated the two germline ends. The CDR3 runs to 13 residues. The germline CDR1 and CDR2 sequences are LGHDT and YNNKEL (reference sequence). The CDR3 coding sequence is TGTGCCAGCAGCCAAGAATATCGGGGGGAGCAGTTCTTC. This codes for CASSQEYRGEQFF.

The table lists this clone with a count of one. The chain couples TRBV9 to TRBJ1-2; 10 nucleotides align to TRBD1. Germline CDR1 reads SGDLS; CDR2 reads YYNGEE. CDR3 size: 13 residues. V shed 3 bases, J shed 6 bases, and the junction held 2 bases outside the gene matches. This chain's CDR3 is CASSGQGAHGYTF. In DNA form, the CDR3 reads TGTGCCAGCAGCGGACAGGGGGCTCATGGCTACACCTTC.

V gene TRBV27 combines with J gene TRBJ1-2; 8 bases map to TRBD1. Germline trimming cut 6 bases from V and 6 bases from J; bases unmatched to any gene: 24. CDR1 is MNHEY and CDR2 is SMNVEV in the germline V gene (reference sequence). The CDR3 spans 19 residues. The CDR3 loop reads CASSSGRPTGDRIYDGYTF. CDR3 bases: TGTGCCAGCAGCTCCGGTCGGCCCACCGGGGACAGGATATATGATGGCTACACCTTC.

The gene calls are TRBV9 and TRBJ2-4; D is unclear. Germline loops: CDR1 SGDLS, CDR2 YYNGEE. The CDR3 spans 17 residues. Trimming removed 3 bases from V and 0 bases from J, with 16 bases in between. The CDR3 region has the DNA TGTGCCAGCAGCGCAACCCCAGGCCCTTCAGCCAAAAACATTCAGTACTTC. It encodes CASSATPGPSAKNIQYF.

J is TRBJ2-1 and V is TRBV5-6; 11 bases are a match to TRBD2. The CDR3 loop spans 17 amino acids. Germline CDR1 SGHDT, CDR2 YYEEEE. The junction had 9 bases not matched to a gene; V was cut back by 3 bases and J by 4 bases. CDR3 loop: CASSSEPGLAEYNEQFF. Here the CDR3 DNA reads TGTGCCAGCAGCTCCGAACCGGGACTAGCGGAATACAATGAGCAGTTCTTC.

V and J are TRBV5-1 and TRBJ2-7; TRBD1 matches 10 bases. This CDR3 spans 16 amino acids. Losses at the gene ends were 4 bases for V and 2 bases for J; bases not matched to a gene: 9. The germline CDR1 and CDR2 sequences are SGHRS and YFSETQ. CDR3 loop: CASSQRGQGLTYEQYF. DNA for the CDR3: TGCGCCAGCAGCCAACGGGGACAGGGGCTAACCTACGAGCAGTACTTC. The entire variable domain, with the rest obtained from reference TRBV5-1 and TRBJ2-7, is as follows: KAGVTQTPRYLIKTRGQQVTLSCSPISGHRSVSWYQQTPGQGLQFLFEYFSETQRNKGNFPGRFSGRQFSNSRSEMNVSTLELGDSALYLCASSQRGQGLTYEQYFGPGTRLTVT.

This clone is a singleton in its sample. The chain uses TRBV20-1 and TRBJ2-7, with D unclear. The germline gives CDR1 DFQATT, CDR2 SNEGSKA (reference sequence). This CDR3 is built from 11 residues. The V end was cut by 5 bases, the J end by 4 bases, with 9 bases between. CDR3 in amino acids: CSAAQTYEQYF. The CDR3 nucleotides read TGCAGTGCTGCCCAAACTTACGAGCAGTACTTC.

This clone has only a few counts. This chain uses TRBV7-9 with TRBJ1-4; TRBD1 matches at 8 bases. Germline CDR1 is SEHNR and CDR2 is FQNEAQ (reference sequence). V shed 1 base and J 7 bases; nucleotides not matched to a gene: 11. CDR3 length: 17 residues. CDR3 sequence reads: CASSLGSAGQGGEKLFF. The CDR3 DNA follows: TGTGCCAGCAGCTTAGGGTCCGCAGGACAGGGCGGTGAAAAACTGTTTTTT.

The genes are TRBV18 and TRBJ1-1; no clear D. This CDR3 is built from 15 residues. The germline V gene has CDR1 KGHSH and CDR2 LQKENI. The V end was cut by 6 bases, the J end by 1 base, with 15 bases between. The CDR3 region is CASSPGEGWNTEAFF. The CDR3 DNA reads TGTGCCAGCTCCCCAGGCGAGGGATGGAACACTGAAGCTTTCTTT.

The chain recombines TRBV29-1 with TRBJ2-5, with TRBD1 as a possible D gene (5 bases). The germline gives CDR1 SQVTM, CDR2 ANQGSEA. V lost 6 bases and J lost 3, with 11 bases in between. The length of the CDR3 is 12 residues. CDR3 amino acids: CSVSRVEETQYF. CDR3 coding DNA: TGCAGCGTCAGCAGGGTGGAAGAGACCCAGTACTTC.

The V gene is TRBV9, the J gene TRBJ1-4, with D possibly TRBD1 on 6 matching bases. Germline loops: CDR1 SGDLS, CDR2 YYNGEE. This CDR3 has 14 amino acids. V was trimmed by 3 bases and J by 5 bases, leaving 11 bases between them. Written as DNA, the CDR3 is TGTGCCAGCAGCGAACAGGGACGGAATGAAAAACTGTTTTTT. It is translated as CASSEQGRNEKLFF.

This clone was counted a few times. This rearrangement joins TRBV28 to TRBJ2-3; the match to TRBD2 covers 9 bases. The germline V gene encodes CDR1 MDHEN and CDR2 SYDVKM. The V and J ends lost 3 bases and 1 base, in that order; junction bases with no gene match: 2. The CDR3 extends over 15 amino acids. CDR3 protein: CASSFSSGGTDTQYF. CDR3 in DNA: TGTGCCAGCAGTTTCTCTAGCGGGGGCACAGATACGCAGTATTTT. Using reference TRBV28 and TRBJ2-3 for the parts outside the CDR3, the full variable domain is DVKVTQSSRYLVKRTGEKVFLECVQDMDHENMFWYRQDPGLGLRLIYFSYDVKMKEKGDIPEGYSVSREKKERFSLILESASTNQTSMYLCASSFSSGGTDTQYFGPGTRLTVL.

V and J are TRBV19 and TRBJ1-4, with D possibly TRBD1 on 6 matching bases. This CDR3 has 14 residues. The germline V gene has CDR1 LNHDA and CDR2 SQIVND (reference sequence). Trimming took off 5 bases at V and 4 bases at J, with 11 bases between the two ends. The CDR3 coding sequence is TGTGCCAGTAGTGGCCAGGGGCTTAATGAAAAACTGTTTTTT. This codes for CASSGQGLNEKLFF.

The rearrangement links TRBV5-1 to TRBJ1-1; D gene unclear. CDR1 and CDR2 (germline): SGHRS, YFSETQ. Trimming took 0 bases from V and 7 from J, leaving 7 bases between them. CDR3 length equals 12 residues. The CDR3 DNA sequence: TGCGCCAGCAGCTTGGGCCCTAGTGAAGCTTTCTTT. Translated: CASSLGPSEAFF.

The chain employs TRBV19 and TRBJ2-5; no firm D call. Germline V CDR1 and CDR2: LNHDA, SQIVND (reference sequence). This CDR3 has 16 residues. V was trimmed by 7 bases and J by 4 bases, leaving 22 bases between them. The CDR3 DNA sequence: TGTGCCAGTACCCCGACTTTGTCTAGACTGGTAGAGACCCAGTACTTC. This translates into CASTPTLSRLVETQYF.

The chain links TRBV6-5 to TRBJ2-5, with 7 bases aligning to TRBD1. After removal of 2 bases from V and 3 bases from J, the junction contained 9 bases not matched to a gene. This CDR3 is 16 amino acids long. Looked up from germline, CDR1 is MNHEY and CDR2 is SVGAGI. The CDR3 DNA reads TGTGCCAGCAGTTACCCCCCCGGGACAGCTAAAGAGACCCAGTACTTC. It codes for CASSYPPGTAKETQYF.

The chain links TRBV27 to TRBJ1-1, with D possibly TRBD1 on 6 matching bases. In germline, CDR1 is MNHEY, CDR2 SMNVEV (reference sequence). V dropped 8 bases and J dropped 0 bases, with 16 bases sitting between them. The CDR3 is 15 amino acids. The CDR3 bases are TGTGCCAGCCGTAGGGGGAATGACCTGAACACTGAAGCTTTCTTT. Amino acid sequence: CASRRGNDLNTEAFF.

The V call is TRBV27, the J call TRBJ1-1; 10 nucleotides align to TRBD1. The trim removed 2 bases at V and 0 bases at J, leaving 9 bases unmatched. The CDR3 length is 18 residues. The germline V gene encodes CDR1 MNHEY and CDR2 SMNVEV (reference sequence). CDR3 sequence: CASSLVLPGQGMNTEAFF. Here the CDR3 DNA reads TGTGCCAGCAGTTTAGTTCTCCCGGGACAGGGGATGAACACTGAAGCTTTCTTT.